The next 3 T cell receptor beta chains were all read from a single sample in a study of PD-L1 blockade in urothelial cancer. Time point defined: pretreatment peripheral blood. Repertoires were generated with immunoSEQ multiplex PCR, while TCRdb's copy carries only in-frame clones and drops some. The sample carries under 50,000 clones, around 86% recorded once. The sequenced sample was PBMCs, obtained around atezolizumab (anti-PD-L1) treatment. These receptor sequences come from a man aged 50-60 years with urothelial cancer.

V is TRBV14 and J is TRBJ1-6, with unresolved D. This CDR3 has 13 residues. CDR1 SGHDN and CDR2 FVKESK come from the germline V gene. V was trimmed by 10 bases and J by 3 bases, leaving 10 bases between them. The CDR3 spells CATTDFYNSPLHF. CDR3 coding DNA: TGTGCCACTACGGACTTCTATAATTCACCCCTCCACTTT.

This clone has a single count. The chain employs TRBV5-1 and TRBJ1-5; 7 bases agree with TRBD1. J gave up 5 bases and V 0 bases, and 5 bases lay outside the gene matches. CDR1 is SGHRS and CDR2 is YFSETQ in the germline V gene. This CDR3 comprises 15 residues. The CDR3 reads CASSLEGAPYQPQHF. The CDR3 bases are TGCGCCAGCAGCTTGGAGGGGGCCCCCTATCAGCCCCAGCATTTT.

The chain joins TRBV13 to TRBJ2-7, with 7 bases that match TRBD2. The CDR3 is made up of 15 amino acids. The V gene end was trimmed by 3 bases and the J gene end by 5 bases; junction bases not matched to a gene: 10. The germline CDR1 and CDR2 sequences are PRHDT and FYEKMQ (reference sequence). CDR3 protein: CASSLTTSPLDEQYV. The DNA for the CDR3 is TGTGCCAGCAGCTTGACGACTAGCCCCCTTGACGAGCAGTACGTC.